This T cell receptor (beta chain) was sequenced for a study of beta chain features in type 1 diabetes. The sequenced template was cDNA made from the entire isolated RNA. The data were produced by immunoSEQ multiplex PCR, yet TCRdb's version contains in-frame clones alone and is incomplete. The data contain hundreds of thousands of clones, less than 20% of them singletons. CDR1 and CDR2 (germline): SQVTM, ANQGSEA. The CDR3 has 18 residues. Trimming took 4 bases from V and 1 from J; bases not matched to a gene: 14. The chain combines TRBV29-1 with TRBJ2-3; TRBD2 matches at 10 bases. The receptor comes from a young man in good health. The sample taken for sequencing was naive CD4+ T cells from blood. The DNA of the CDR3 is TGCAGCGTTGGAGGCCTAGCGGGGGTTATCTCCCGCACAGATACGCAGTATTTT. Translated: CSVGGLAGVISRTDTQYF.